This is a list of T cell receptor beta chains from one sample in a study of blood T cell repertoires in COVID-19. Here immunoSEQ multiplex PCR was the method, and the copy in TCRdb shows in-frame clones only, minus some. Counted here are over 200,000 clones, around nine tenths occurring once; the ten biggest clones make up 10% to 11%. Sequenced input: PBMCs or T cells enriched from blood (not recorded which). The source of these receptors is a man between 25 and 39 years old who had recovered from COVID-19. Each CDR3 is given with its conserved first and last residue. D genes are given only for firm matches. The listing skips clone size in some rows; elsewhere it reads once, few, many or a size class.

D | size | J | V | DNA | CDR3
TRBD1 | NA | TRBJ1-1 | TRBV10-1 | TGCGCCAGCTATGCAAAGAGGACAGGGCGCGATTGGAACACTGAAGCTTTCTTT | CASYAKRTGRDWNTEAFF
NA | few | TRBJ2-7 | TRBV5-8 | TGTGCCAGCAGCCGGCACAGGGTTGGGACCTACGAGCAGTACTTC | CASSRHRVGTYEQYF
TRBD2 | once | TRBJ2-5 | TRBV6-1 | TGTGCCAGCAGTGTATCTCCGCCGGGACTAGTCGAAGAGACCCAGTACTTC | CASSVSPPGLVEETQYF
NA | NA | TRBJ1-1 | TRBV5-1 | TGCGCCAGCAGCTTTCAGGGAGGGGGGAACACTGAAGCTTTCTTT | CASSFQGGGNTEAFF
NA | NA | TRBJ1-3 | TRBV19 | TGTGCCAGTAGTATAAATCCGGGAAACACCATATATTTT | CASSINPGNTIYF
TRBD1 | NA | TRBJ2-1 | TRBV28 | TGTGCCAGCAGGGGAACCGGGACAGGGGGTAATGAGCAGTTCTTC | CASRGTGTGGNEQFF
NA | NA | TRBJ1-4 | TRBV7-8 | TGTGCCAGCAGCGAAAACAGGGAACTGTTTTTT | CASSENRELFF
TRBD1 | NA | TRBJ2-7 | TRBV29-1 | TGCAGCGTCGAAGACAGGGTAGGCTCCTACGAGCAGTACTTC | CSVEDRVGSYEQYF
TRBD1 | NA | TRBJ1-4 | TRBV4-3 | TGCGCCAGCAGCCGGGGGGACAGGCTAACTAATGAAAAACTGTTTTTT | CASSRGDRLTNEKLFF
NA | NA | TRBJ1-4 | TRBV5-6 | TGTGCCAGCAGCTTGGTAGAAAGCGGTGAAAAACTGTTTTTT | CASSLVESGEKLFF
TRBD2 | few | TRBJ2-5 | TRBV2 | TGTGCCAGCCTAGCGGGGGGGAAAGAGACCCAGTACTTC | CASLAGGKETQYF
NA | NA | TRBJ2-7 | TRBV24-1 | TGTGCCACCGCCGGCGGGGATCGCTACGAGCAGTACTTC | CATAGGDRYEQYF
TRBD1 | NA | TRBJ2-2 | TRBV7-2 | TGTGCCAGCAGCTATCAGGGGGCGGTATCCGGGGAGCTGTTTTTT | CASSYQGAVSGELFF
TRBD1 | NA | TRBJ1-5 | TRBV27 | TGTGCCAGCAGCCCGACAGGGGCTGGTCAGCCCCAGCATTTT | CASSPTGAGQPQHF
NA | NA | TRBJ2-1 | TRBV7-8 | TGTGCCAGCAGCTTGGCCAGGGGCTTGTCCTACAATGAGCAGTTCTTC | CASSLARGLSYNEQFF
NA | NA | TRBJ2-3 | TRBV11-3 | TGTGCCAGTGGAAGGCGGGGAGATACGCAGTATTTT | CASGRRGDTQYF
TRBD1 | NA | TRBJ1-4 | TRBV11-2 | TGTGCCAGCAGCTCTGGACAGGCCATGCTGCGACTTAATGAAAAACTGTTTTTT | CASSSGQAMLRLNEKLFF
TRBD2 | NA | TRBJ2-1 | TRBV6-4 | TGTGCCAGCAGTGAAGGGACTAGCGGGATTGATGAGCAGTTCTTC | CASSEGTSGIDEQFF
NA | few | TRBJ2-4 | TRBV27 | TGTGCCAGCAGTGCGCTGGGACTAGCCAAAAACATTCAGTACTTC | CASSALGLAKNIQYF
NA | NA | TRBJ2-2 | TRBV6-4 | TGTGCCAGCAGTGACTCCCAGGGAAGTCCCGGGGAGCTGTTTTTT | CASSDSQGSPGELFF
NA | once | TRBJ2-1 | TRBV12-3/TRBV12-4 | TGTGCCAGCAGCGAGTGGAATGAGCAGTTCTTC | CASSEWNEQFF
NA | NA | TRBJ2-2 | TRBV5-1 | TGCGCCAGCAGCTCAAATAGCGGAGCCGGGGAGCTGTTTTTT | CASSSNSGAGELFF
NA | NA | TRBJ2-2 | TRBV19 | TGTGCCAGTAGTATTTTTGTCGGGGGACGCCTGAGTACCGGGGAGCTGTTTTTT | CASSIFVGGRLSTGELFF
NA | NA | TRBJ2-2 | TRBV19 | TGTGCCAGTAGTCTCAGGACAGATTACACCGGGGAGCTGTTTTTT | CASSLRTDYTGELFF
NA | NA | TRBJ2-1 | TRBV1 | TGCACCAGCAGCCAAGTAGGGGTGAATGAGCAGTTCTTC | CTSSQVGVNEQFF
NA | NA | TRBJ2-7 | TRBV11-2 | TGTGCCAGCAGCTCTACAGGTTACGGTCATTACGAGCAGTACTTC | CASSSTGYGHYEQYF
NA | NA | TRBJ2-3 | TRBV7-2 | TGTGCCAGCAGCTATCCCCCTCGGAGTATGACGCAGTATTTT | CASSYPPRSMTQYF
NA | NA | TRBJ1-1 | TRBV18 | TGTGCCAGCTCCCCGGACACTGAAGCTTTCTTT | CASSPDTEAFF
TRBD2 | NA | TRBJ2-1 | TRBV28 | TGTGCCAGCAGTTTAGCCGCAAATTGGCTAGCGGGAGTAACCGAAGGGTACAATGAGCAGTTCTTC | CASSLAANWLAGVTEGYNEQFF
NA | NA | TRBJ1-1 | TRBV30 | TGTGCCTGGAGCCGGACAGTCGGCACTGAAGCTTTCTTT | CAWSRTVGTEAFF
NA | NA | TRBJ1-4 | TRBV30 | TGTGCCTGGAGTGTTCTCGTCGGGGAACTGTTTTTT | CAWSVLVGELFF
TRBD1 | NA | TRBJ2-1 | TRBV7-3 | TGTGCCAGCAGCCCAGACAGGGGCCAAGGGAGGGAGCAGTTCTTC | CASSPDRGQGREQFF
TRBD2 | NA | TRBJ2-7 | TRBV3-1/TRBV3-2 | TGTGCCAGCAGCCAAGAGGCGGCTAGCGGAATGCAGTACTTC | CASSQEAASGMQYF
NA | many | TRBJ1-6 | TRBV11-2 | TGTGCCAGCAGCCCTGGCAGCTATAATTCACCCCTCCACTTT | CASSPGSYNSPLHF
NA | NA | TRBJ1-1 | TRBV2 | TGTGCCAGCAATTTTCGCAGGGAATTCACTGAAGCTTTCTTT | CASNFRREFTEAFF
NA | once | TRBJ2-5 | TRBV29-1 | TGCAGCGTTGAATGGGCGAACGGTGCCGGAGAGACCCAGTACTTC | CSVEWANGAGETQYF